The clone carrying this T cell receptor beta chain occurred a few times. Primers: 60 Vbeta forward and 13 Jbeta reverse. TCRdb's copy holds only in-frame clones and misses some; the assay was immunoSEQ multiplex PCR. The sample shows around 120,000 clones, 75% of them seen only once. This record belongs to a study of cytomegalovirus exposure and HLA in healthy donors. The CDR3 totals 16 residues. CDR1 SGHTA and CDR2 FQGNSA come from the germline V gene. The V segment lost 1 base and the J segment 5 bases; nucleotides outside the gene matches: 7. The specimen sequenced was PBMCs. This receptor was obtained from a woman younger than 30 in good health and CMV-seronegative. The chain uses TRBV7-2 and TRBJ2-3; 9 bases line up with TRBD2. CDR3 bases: TGTGCCAGCAGCTTAGGACTAGCGGTTGGGGAAGATACGCAGTATTTT. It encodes CASSLGLAVGEDTQYF.